These 26 T cell receptor beta chains were sequenced from one sample in a study of blood T cell repertoires in COVID-19. Clones were read by immunoSEQ multiplex PCR, and TCRdb kept only the in-frame ones, dropping some. The sample holds about 260,000 clones, around 87% seen once. The sequencing sample was made of peripheral blood. The receptors originated from a middle-aged woman who had recovered from COVID-19.

The chain combines TRBV11-2 with TRBJ1-3; perhaps TRBD1 as D (6 bases). With 5 bases removed from V and 0 bases from J, the gap between germline ends came to 14 bases. Germline CDR1 is SGHAT and CDR2 is FQNNGV. The CDR3 totals 16 residues. The CDR3 loop reads CASSHRGQSSGNTIYF. The CDR3 region has the DNA TGTGCCAGCAGCCACCGGGGACAAAGCTCTGGAAACACCATATATTTT. Together with reference TRBV11-2 and TRBJ1-3, the CDR3 gives the full variable domain: EAGVAQSPRYKIIEKRQSVAFWCNPISGHATLYWYQQILGQGPKLLIQFQNNGVVDDSQLPKDRFSAERLKGVDSTLKIQPAKLEDSAVYLCASSHRGQSSGNTIYFGEGSWLTVV.

This chain connects TRBV5-1 to TRBJ1-6; D is ambiguous. Trimming cost V 2 bases and J 4 bases, with 7 bases left between them. Germline CDR1 SGHRS, CDR2 YFSETQ. This CDR3 spans 14 amino acids. This CDR3 is CASSLSGYNSPLHF. As DNA, the CDR3 is TGCGCCAGCAGCTTATCCGGGTATAATTCACCCCTCCACTTT. Full variable domain (missing parts from reference TRBV5-1 and TRBJ1-6): KAGVTQTPRYLIKTRGQQVTLSCSPISGHRSVSWYQQTPGQGLQFLFEYFSETQRNKGNFPGRFSGRQFSNSRSEMNVSTLELGDSALYLCASSLSGYNSPLHFGNGTRLTVT.

V usage is TRBV5-1 and J usage is TRBJ1-4; possibly TRBD1 for D (5 bases). Germline CDR1 and CDR2: SGHRS and YFSETQ. The CDR3 is made up of 14 amino acids. V was shortened by 4 bases and J by 3 bases, with 10 bases between the two germline ends. CDR3: CASSPDSSNEKLFF. DNA of the CDR3: TGCGCCAGCAGCCCCGACAGCTCTAATGAAAAACTGTTTTTT.

The chain employs TRBV30 and TRBJ2-7, with D perhaps matching TRBD2 (6 bases). V was trimmed by 0 bases and J by 5 bases, leaving 8 bases between them. CDR1 and CDR2 (germline): GTSNPN, SVGIG (reference sequence). The CDR3 loop spans 12 amino acids. CDR3 sequence reads: CAWSVLAHEQYF. The CDR3, as DNA: TGTGCCTGGAGTGTACTAGCCCACGAGCAGTACTTC.

Of note for this clone: One end of the junction varies from germline; a read error may be responsible. The rearrangement links TRBV10-3 to TRBJ1-4; D is ambiguous. This CDR3 has 14 residues. Germline CDR1 ENHRY, CDR2 SYGVKD. CDR3 coding DNA: TGTGCCACCAGTGTGTCGCGGGCTAATGAAAAACTGTTTTTT. It yields the protein CATSVSRANEKLFF.

The rearrangement uses TRBV29-1 and TRBJ2-3; no reliable D call. V shed 7 bases and J shed 6 bases, with 8 bases lying between them. The CDR3 loop spans 10 amino acids. The germline gives CDR1 SQVTM, CDR2 ANQGSEA. The CDR3: CSGVSDTQYF. The CDR3 DNA reads as TGCAGCGGCGTTAGCGATACGCAGTATTTT.

The chain is built from TRBV27 and TRBJ1-5; 8 bases align to TRBD1. The J segment lost 6 bases and the V segment lost 8 bases, leaving 9 bases of the junction unmatched. This CDR3 region has 14 residues. Germline assignment: CDR1 MNHEY and CDR2 SMNVEV (reference sequence). Here the CDR3 DNA reads TGTGCCAGCGGGGGGGGCAGGGGGCTTCAGCCCCAGCATTTT. This gives the protein CASGGGRGLQPQHF.

This clone was seen only once. The chain joins TRBV5-1 to TRBJ2-5; no definite D call. Trimming pared 3 bases from V and 5 bases from J, leaving 11 bases between. Germline V CDR1 and CDR2: SGHRS, YFSETQ. The CDR3 runs 13 residues. Here the CDR3 DNA reads TGCGCCAGCAGCTACACAGTAATGGAGACCCAGTACTTC. Translating it yields CASSYTVMETQYF.

The J gene is TRBJ2-7, the V gene TRBV28; perhaps TRBD2 as D (6 bases). Germline CDR1 is MDHEN and CDR2 is SYDVKM. There are 15 residues in the CDR3. Trimming removed 2 bases from V and 2 bases from J, with 13 bases in between. CDR3 region: CASSLVSAGPYEQYF. For the CDR3, the DNA is TGTGCCAGCAGTTTAGTGTCGGCGGGGCCCTACGAGCAGTACTTC. Based on the CDR3 plus reference TRBV28 and TRBJ2-7, the full variable domain is DVKVTQSSRYLVKRTGEKVFLECVQDMDHENMFWYRQDPGLGLRLIYFSYDVKMKEKGDIPEGYSVSREKKERFSLILESASTNQTSMYLCASSLVSAGPYEQYFGPGTRLTVT.

The chain joins TRBV27 to TRBJ1-1, with TRBD1 matching 9 bases. This CDR3 spans 15 amino acids. CDR1 is MNHEY, CDR2 SMNVEV, per germline (reference sequence). V shed 10 bases and J 5 bases; nucleotides not matched to a gene: 14. This CDR3 is CATQTDRGPGTEAFF. In DNA, the CDR3 is TGTGCCACCCAGACGGACAGGGGACCGGGAACTGAAGCTTTCTTT.

The chain carries TRBV9 and TRBJ2-1, with 13 positions matching TRBD2. With 2 bases clipped from V and 8 bases from J, the junction kept 13 bases outside the gene matches. The germline V gene has CDR1 SGDLS and CDR2 YYNGEE. The CDR3 is made up of 18 amino acids. The CDR3 loop is CASSVGLAGFIPGDEQFF. Written as DNA, the CDR3 is TGTGCCAGCAGCGTGGGACTAGCGGGGTTCATCCCGGGGGATGAGCAGTTCTTC.

V and J are TRBV20-1 and TRBJ2-1; TRBD2 is a possible D gene (5 bases). The germline CDR1 and CDR2 sequences are DFQATT and SNEGSKA (reference sequence). There are 11 residues in the CDR3. V was cut by 3 bases and J by 10 bases, with 10 bases left in between. The CDR3 region has the DNA TGCAGTGCTAGCGCTTTAGCGGAGCAGTTCTTC. Protein: CSASALAEQFF.

The chain recombines TRBV10-3 with TRBJ2-7; 9 positions match TRBD1. Trimming removed 10 bases from V and 2 bases from J; junction bases left unmatched: 6. Germline V CDR1 and CDR2: ENHRY, SYGVKD. The CDR3 has 13 amino acids. CDR3 nucleotide sequence: TGTGCCAGCAAACAGGGGGCCCCCTACGAGCAGTACTTC. Its translation: CASKQGAPYEQYF.

This clone was counted only a few times. This rearrangement joins TRBV24-1 to TRBJ2-3; TRBD1 might be the D (5 bases). Trimming stripped 0 bases from V and 2 bases from J, with 8 bases between. Germline V gene data show CDR1 as KGHDR and CDR2 as SFDVKD. This CDR3 spans 15 amino acids. The CDR3, as DNA: TGTGCCACCAGTGATTTGTCGGACAACACAGATACGCAGTATTTT. Translated: CATSDLSDNTDTQYF.

CDR3: CASSLGQSTEAFF. CDR3 coding DNA: TGTGCCAGCAGCTTAGGACAGTCCACTGAAGCTTTCTTT. The V call is TRBV7-8, the J call TRBJ1-1; D may be TRBD1 (5 bases). Trimming stripped 1 base from V and 4 bases from J, with 7 bases between. In germline, CDR1 is SGHVS, CDR2 FQNEAQ. The CDR3 runs 13 residues. The full variable domain, its missing parts supplied by reference TRBV7-8 and TRBJ1-1, is GAGVSQSPRYKVAKRGQDVALRCDPISGHVSLFWYQQALGQGPEFLTYFQNEAQLDKSGLPSDRFFAERPEGSVSTLKIQRTQQEDSAVYLCASSLGQSTEAFFGQGTRLTVV.

The genes are TRBV15 and TRBJ2-7, with D possibly being TRBD2 (5 bases). The germline V gene encodes CDR1 LNHNV and CDR2 YYDKDF (reference sequence). The CDR3 covers 20 residues. V lost 0 bases to trimming and J lost 0 bases, with 24 bases between them. The CDR3 here is CATSRDYLRDAKWDSYEQYF. In DNA form, the CDR3 reads TGTGCCACCAGCAGAGATTATCTTCGGGATGCCAAATGGGACTCCTACGAGCAGTACTTC.

The chain uses TRBV4-3 and TRBJ2-5; 8 nucleotides align to TRBD1. Germline V gene sequence: CDR1 LGHNA, CDR2 YSLEER. Germline trimming cut 4 bases from V and 5 bases from J; bases unmatched to any gene: 12. The CDR3 is 16 amino acids. In DNA, the CDR3 is TGCGCCAGCAGCCCTCACCTTAACAGGGGGAGGGAGACCCAGTACTTC. Translated, it gives CASSPHLNRGRETQYF.

This sequence joins TRBV7-2 and TRBJ1-2; possibly TRBD1 for D (6 bases). CDR1 is SGHTA, CDR2 FQGNSA, per germline. The CDR3 extends over 13 amino acids. V was trimmed by 3 bases and J by 4 bases, leaving 9 bases between them. The CDR3: CASSFQGRYGYTF. As DNA, the CDR3 is TGTGCCAGCAGCTTTCAGGGGCGCTATGGCTACACCTTC.

This rearrangement joins TRBV6-1 to TRBJ2-1; 8 nucleotides align to TRBD2. The germline gives CDR1 MNHNS, CDR2 SASEGT. J was trimmed by 10 bases and V by 2 bases; bases with no gene match: 4. The CDR3 extends over 13 amino acids. As DNA, the CDR3 is TGTGCCAGCAGTGAATCCGTAGCGGGGGAGCAGTTCTTC. Residues: CASSESVAGEQFF.

The genes are TRBV4-2 and TRBJ1-6; possibly TRBD1 for D (5 bases). Germline CDR1 is LGHNA and CDR2 is YNFKEQ. The V end was cut by 6 bases, the J end by 9 bases, with 15 bases between. The length of the CDR3 is 14 residues. The CDR3 spells CASRQTGGSSPLHF. CDR3 coding DNA: TGTGCCAGCAGGCAAACCGGGGGATCTTCACCCCTCCACTTT.

The chain has TRBV10-3 and TRBJ2-7; maybe TRBD2 (6 bases). The CDR3 runs 14 residues. V was cut by 6 bases and J by 3 bases, with 15 bases left in between. Germline CDR1 ENHRY, CDR2 SYGVKD. CDR3 bases: TGTGCCATCAGGGAGGGTCAGGGAATCTACGAGCAGTACTTC. Protein sequence: CAIREGQGIYEQYF.

The gene calls are TRBV29-1 and TRBJ2-5, with D uncertain. Deletions cut 2 bases from V and 7 bases from J, with 14 bases between. The CDR3 covers 13 residues. Germline V gene data show CDR1 as SQVTM and CDR2 as ANQGSEA. Here the CDR3 DNA reads TGCAGCGTTGAAAGCAGCGTCCGTGGGACCCAGTACTTC. Protein sequence: CSVESSVRGTQYF.

The gene calls are TRBV4-1 and TRBJ1-1; D is unresolved. CDR1 is MGHRA and CDR2 is YSYEKL in the germline V gene. CDR3 length: 13 residues. V was clipped by 3 bases and J by 0 bases, with 5 bases between them. The CDR3, as DNA: TGCGCCAGCAGCCAGCAGATGAACACTGAAGCTTTCTTT. As protein: CASSQQMNTEAFF.

This chain uses TRBV19 with TRBJ2-1; the D gene is possibly TRBD2 (7 bases). The V end was cut by 4 bases, the J end by 2 bases, with 12 bases between. CDR1 is LNHDA and CDR2 is SQIVND in the germline V gene (reference sequence). This CDR3 has 15 amino acids. The CDR3: CASSTRGGPYNEQFF. The CDR3 DNA sequence: TGTGCCAGTAGTACGAGGGGGGGCCCCTACAATGAGCAGTTCTTC.

The sample holds one count of this clone. The V call is TRBV2, the J call TRBJ1-2, with TRBD1 matching over 7 bases. Germline V CDR1 and CDR2: SNHLY, FYNNEI. Trimming cost V 1 base and J 5 bases; bases outside gene matches: 4. This CDR3 comprises 14 residues. The CDR3 DNA sequence: TGTGCCAGCAGTGAAGGTGACAGGGTTTATGGCTACACCTTC. Amino acids: CASSEGDRVYGYTF. The full variable domain, completed using reference TRBV2 and TRBJ1-2, is EPEVTQTPSHQVTQMGQEVILRCVPISNHLYFYWYRQILGQKVEFLVSFYNNEISEKSEIFDDQFSVERPDGSNFTLKIRSTKLEDSAMYFCASSEGDRVYGYTFGSGTRLTVV.

V usage is TRBV29-1 and J usage is TRBJ2-3; the D gene is possibly TRBD1 (6 bases). The CDR3 consists of 13 residues. The V end was cut by 6 bases, the J end by 2 bases, with 12 bases between. Germline V lookup: CDR1 SQVTM, CDR2 ANQGSEA. The CDR3 DNA reads TGCAGCGTCGAGAGGACAGTCACAGATACGCAGTATTTT. Its translation: CSVERTVTDTQYF.